This T cell receptor beta chain originates from a study of T cells in Graves' hyperthyroidism and ophthalmopathy. The germline V gene has CDR1 SEHNR and CDR2 FQNEAQ (reference sequence). V lost 5 bases to trimming and J lost 7 bases, with 14 bases between them. This CDR3 has 14 residues. Researchers amplified the TCR beta CDR3 regions from RNA transcripts. The primer set for the first-round RT-PCR of the TCR CDR3 was HTBI. One entry per CDR3 protein, called by TCRdb with MiXCR from the multiplex PCR reads. This sample has approximately 700,000 distinct CDR3 sequences, with roughly 15% found just once. This clonotype showed up many times. PBMCs were sourced from less than 13 ml fresh peripheral blood.

This TCR was recovered from a man between 18 and 29 years old with Graves' hyperthyroidism. The chain links TRBV7-9 to TRBJ2-2, with D unresolved. Source material: blood. Here the CDR3 reads CASSLRRVSGELFF. The CDR3 DNA reads TGTGCCAGCAGCCTTAGACGGGTCAGCGGGGAGCTGTTTTTT.